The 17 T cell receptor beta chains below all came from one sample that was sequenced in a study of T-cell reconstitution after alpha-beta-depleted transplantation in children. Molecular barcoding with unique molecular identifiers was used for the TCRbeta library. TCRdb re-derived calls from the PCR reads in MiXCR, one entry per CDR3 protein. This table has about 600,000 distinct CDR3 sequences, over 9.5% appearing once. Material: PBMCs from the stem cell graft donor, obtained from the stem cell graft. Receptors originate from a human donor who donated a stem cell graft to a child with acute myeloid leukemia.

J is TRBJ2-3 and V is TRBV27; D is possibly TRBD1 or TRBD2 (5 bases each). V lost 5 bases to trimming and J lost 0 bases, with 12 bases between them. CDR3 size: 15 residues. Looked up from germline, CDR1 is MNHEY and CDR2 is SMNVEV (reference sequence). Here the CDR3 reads CASSQGDLSTDTQYF. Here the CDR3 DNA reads TGTGCCAGCAGTCAAGGGGACCTAAGCACAGATACGCAGTATTTT.

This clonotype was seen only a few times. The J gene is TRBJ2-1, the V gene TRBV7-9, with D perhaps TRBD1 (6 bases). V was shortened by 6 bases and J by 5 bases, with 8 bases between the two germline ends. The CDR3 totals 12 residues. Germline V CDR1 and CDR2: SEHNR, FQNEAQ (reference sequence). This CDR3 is CASSWGHNEQFF. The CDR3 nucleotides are TGTGCCAGCAGTTGGGGGCACAATGAGCAGTTCTTC.

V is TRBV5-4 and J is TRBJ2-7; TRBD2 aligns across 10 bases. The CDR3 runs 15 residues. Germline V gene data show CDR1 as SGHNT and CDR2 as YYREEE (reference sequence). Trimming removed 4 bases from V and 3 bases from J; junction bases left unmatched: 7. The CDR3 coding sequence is TGTGCCAGCAGCCTGGCGTCTAGCGGGAGCTACGAGCAGTACTTC. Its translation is CASSLASSGSYEQYF. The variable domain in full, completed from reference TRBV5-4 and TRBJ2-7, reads ETGVTQSPTHLIKTRGQQVTLRCSSQSGHNTVSWYQQALGQGPQFIFQYYREEENGRGNFPPRFSGLQFPNYSSELNVNALELDDSALYLCASSLASSGSYEQYFGPGTRLTVT.

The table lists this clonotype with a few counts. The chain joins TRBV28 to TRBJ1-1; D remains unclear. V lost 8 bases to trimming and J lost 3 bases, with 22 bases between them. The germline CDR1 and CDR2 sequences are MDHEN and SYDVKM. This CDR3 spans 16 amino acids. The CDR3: CASLGRRTGKDTEAFF. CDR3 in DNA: TGTGCCAGCCTCGGGAGGCGGACGGGGAAGGACACTGAAGCTTTCTTT.

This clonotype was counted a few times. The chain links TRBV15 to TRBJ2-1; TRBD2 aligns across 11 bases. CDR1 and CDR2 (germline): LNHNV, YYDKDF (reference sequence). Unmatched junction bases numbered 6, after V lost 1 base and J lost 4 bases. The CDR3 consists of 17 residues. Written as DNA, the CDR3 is TGTGCCACCAGCAGAGTCATAGCGGGAGGGATTTACAATGAGCAGTTCTTC. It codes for CATSRVIAGGIYNEQFF.

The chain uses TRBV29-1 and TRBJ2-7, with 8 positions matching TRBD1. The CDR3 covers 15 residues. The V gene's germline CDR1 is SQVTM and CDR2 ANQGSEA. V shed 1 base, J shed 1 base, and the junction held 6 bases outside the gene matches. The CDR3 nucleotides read TGCAGCGTTGAAGGCGGACAGGGCCCGTCCTACGAGCAGTACTTC. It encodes CSVEGGQGPSYEQYF.

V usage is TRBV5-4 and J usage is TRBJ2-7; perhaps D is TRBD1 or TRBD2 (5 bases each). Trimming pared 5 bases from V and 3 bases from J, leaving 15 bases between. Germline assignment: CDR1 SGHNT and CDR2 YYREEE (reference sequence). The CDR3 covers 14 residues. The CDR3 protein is CASSPPGTDYEQYF. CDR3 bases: TGTGCCAGCAGTCCCCCGGGGACGGACTACGAGCAGTACTTC.

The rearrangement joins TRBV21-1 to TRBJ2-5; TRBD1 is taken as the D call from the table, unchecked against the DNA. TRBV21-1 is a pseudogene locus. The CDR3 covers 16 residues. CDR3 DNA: TGTGCCAGCAGCAAAGAAGAGGGGGCGGGGCAAGAGACCCAGTACTTC. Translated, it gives CASSKEEGAGQETQYF.

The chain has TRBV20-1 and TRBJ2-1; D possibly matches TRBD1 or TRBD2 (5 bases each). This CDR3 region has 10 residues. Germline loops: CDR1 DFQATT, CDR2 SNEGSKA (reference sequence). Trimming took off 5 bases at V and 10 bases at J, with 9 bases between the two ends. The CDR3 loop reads CSAGDVEQFF. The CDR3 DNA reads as TGCAGTGCTGGGGACGTCGAGCAGTTCTTC.

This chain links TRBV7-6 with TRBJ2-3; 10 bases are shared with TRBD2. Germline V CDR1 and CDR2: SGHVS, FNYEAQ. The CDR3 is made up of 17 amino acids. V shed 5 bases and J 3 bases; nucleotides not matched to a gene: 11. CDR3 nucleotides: TGTGCCAGCAGCCCGAGACCAGTAGCGGGAGGAACAGATACGCAGTATTTT. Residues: CASSPRPVAGGTDTQYF.

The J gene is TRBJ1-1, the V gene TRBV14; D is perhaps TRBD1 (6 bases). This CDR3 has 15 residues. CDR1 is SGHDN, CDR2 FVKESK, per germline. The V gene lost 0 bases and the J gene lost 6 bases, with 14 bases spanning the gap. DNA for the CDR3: TGTGCCAGCAGCCAAGAAGGGGGGAGATGGGCTGAAGCTTTCTTT. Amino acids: CASSQEGGRWAEAFF. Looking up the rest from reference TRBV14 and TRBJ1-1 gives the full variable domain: EAGVTQFPSHSVIEKGQTVTLRCDPISGHDNLYWYRRVMGKEIKFLLHFVKESKQDESGMPNNRFLAERTGGTYSTLKVQPAELEDSGVYFCASSQEGGRWAEAFFGQGTRLTVV.

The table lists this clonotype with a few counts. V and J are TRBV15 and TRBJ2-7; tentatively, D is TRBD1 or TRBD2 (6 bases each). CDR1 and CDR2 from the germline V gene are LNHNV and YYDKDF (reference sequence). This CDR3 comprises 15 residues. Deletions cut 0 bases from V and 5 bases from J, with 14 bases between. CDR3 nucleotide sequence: TGTGCCACCAGCAGAGATCAAGTCCGGGGGCACGAGCAGTACTTC. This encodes CATSRDQVRGHEQYF.

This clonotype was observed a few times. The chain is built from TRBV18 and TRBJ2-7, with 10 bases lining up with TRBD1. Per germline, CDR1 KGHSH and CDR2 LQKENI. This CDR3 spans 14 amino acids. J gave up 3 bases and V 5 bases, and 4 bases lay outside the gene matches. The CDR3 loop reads CASSVDRGVYEQYF. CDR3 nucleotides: TGTGCCAGCTCAGTGGACAGGGGGGTCTACGAGCAGTACTTC.

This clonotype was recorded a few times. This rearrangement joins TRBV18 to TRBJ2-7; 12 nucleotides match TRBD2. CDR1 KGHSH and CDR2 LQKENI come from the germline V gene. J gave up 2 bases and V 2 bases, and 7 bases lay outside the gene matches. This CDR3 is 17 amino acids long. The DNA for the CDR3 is TGTGCCAGCTCACCATCCGGAAGGACTAGCGGGACCTACGAGCAGTACTTC. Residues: CASSPSGRTSGTYEQYF.

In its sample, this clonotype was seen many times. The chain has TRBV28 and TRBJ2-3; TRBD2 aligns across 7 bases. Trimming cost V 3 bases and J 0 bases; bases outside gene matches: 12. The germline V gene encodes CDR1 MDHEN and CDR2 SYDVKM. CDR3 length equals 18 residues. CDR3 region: CASSFSNGLGSSTDTQYF. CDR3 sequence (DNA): TGTGCCAGCAGTTTCTCGAACGGACTAGGCTCTAGCACAGATACGCAGTATTTT.

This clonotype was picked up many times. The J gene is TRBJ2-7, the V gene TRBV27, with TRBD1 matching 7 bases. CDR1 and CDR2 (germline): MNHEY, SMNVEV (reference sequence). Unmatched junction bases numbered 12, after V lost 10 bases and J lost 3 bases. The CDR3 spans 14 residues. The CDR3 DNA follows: TGTGCCATCCGTAACAGGGGAACAAGCTACGAGCAGTACTTC. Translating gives CAIRNRGTSYEQYF.

CDR3 coding DNA: TGTGCCAGCAGTGGGAAGAGATTAGGGGTCAATGAGCAGTTCTTC. The encoded protein is CASSGKRLGVNEQFF. V usage is TRBV12-3 or TRBV12-4 and J usage is TRBJ2-1; tentatively, D is TRBD1 (5 bases). This CDR3 spans 15 amino acids. The germline V and J ends were trimmed by 5 bases and 6 bases, with 17 bases remaining between them.